Listed below are T cell receptor beta chains from one sample, sequenced in a study of blood T cell repertoires in COVID-19. The protocol was immunoSEQ multiplex PCR, while the TCRdb copy is restricted to in-frame clones and leaves out a portion. The table shows about 670,000 clones, with 85% to 90% occurring only once. The sample taken for sequencing was peripheral blood. The receptors derive from a woman younger than 30 with acute or convalescent COVID-19. CDR3s include the opening cysteine and the closing phenylalanine or tryptophan. The D gene is left open where the match is weak. The size entry is marked missing in some rows and otherwise reads once, few, many or a size class.

CASSREQGPGSGNTIYF	TGCGCCAGCAGCCGCGAACAGGGCCCCGGCTCTGGAAACACCATATATTTT	NA	TRBV4-3	NA	TRBJ1-3
CASSHGQGQFEQYF	TGCGCCAGCAGCCACGGACAGGGCCAATTCGAGCAGTACTTC	NA	TRBV5-1	TRBD1	TRBJ2-7
CATSDPRQGANEQYF	TGTGCCACCAGTGATCCCCGACAGGGGGCAAACGAGCAGTACTTC	NA	TRBV24-1	TRBD1	TRBJ2-7
CASGLVLGQGSDQPQHF	TGTGCTAGTGGTTTGGTATTGGGACAGGGTAGCGATCAGCCCCAGCATTTT	NA	TRBV12-5	TRBD1	TRBJ1-5
CASSFDLDRGLAEAFF	TGTGCCAGCAGCTTCGACCTGGACAGGGGGCTCGCTGAAGCTTTCTTT	NA	TRBV5-4	TRBD1	TRBJ1-1
CASSGSPERGGWNEQFF	TGTGCCAGCAGCGGCTCCCCCGAGCGGGGGGGTTGGAATGAGCAGTTCTTC	NA	TRBV6-2/TRBV6-3	TRBD2	TRBJ2-1
CASSYVLGHSTEQYF	TGTGCCAGCAGTTACGTCCTAGGTCATTCTACGGAGCAGTACTTC	NA	TRBV6-6	NA	TRBJ2-7
CASSLAQGINTIYF	TGCGCCAGCAGCTTGGCACAGGGGATTAACACCATATATTTT	NA	TRBV5-1	TRBD1	TRBJ1-3
CASSLTVGQSDYGYTF	TGTGCCAGCAGCTTAACCGTCGGCCAGAGCGACTATGGCTACACCTTC	once	TRBV11-1	NA	TRBJ1-2
CASSDPHSADTQYF	TGTGCCAGCAGTGATCCTCATAGTGCGGATACGCAGTATTTT	NA	TRBV25-1	NA	TRBJ2-3
CASSHPLGGYEQYF	TGTGCCAGCAGTCATCCCCTGGGGGGCTACGAGCAGTACTTC	NA	TRBV5-5	NA	TRBJ2-7
CASSYDIYGYTF	TGCGCCAGCAGCTACGACATCTATGGCTACACCTTC	once	TRBV5-1	NA	TRBJ1-2
CASSSGALGNSPLHF	TGTGCCAGTAGTTCCGGAGCCTTAGGCAATTCACCCCTCCACTTT	few	TRBV19	NA	TRBJ1-6
CASSESGSYNEQFF	TGTGCCAGCAGTGAGAGTGGCTCCTACAATGAGCAGTTCTTC	NA	TRBV2	NA	TRBJ2-1
CASSQEFSGEKLFF	TGTGCCAGCAGCCAAGAGTTTAGTGGTGAAAAACTGTTTTTT	NA	TRBV3-1/TRBV3-2	NA	TRBJ1-4
CASSLAPGLVNTEAFF	TGTGCCAGCAGCTTAGCCCCGGGACTGGTGAACACTGAAGCTTTCTTT	NA	TRBV7-8	NA	TRBJ1-1
CAISGPRGAGNTEAFF	TGTGCCATCAGTGGGCCCCGGGGGGCAGGGAACACTGAAGCTTTCTTT	NA	TRBV10-3	NA	TRBJ1-1
CASSIRPLADVDTQYF	TGTGCCAGCAGCATAAGACCACTAGCTGACGTAGATACGCAGTATTTT	NA	TRBV7-2	NA	TRBJ2-3
CASSAGLGDYGYTF	TGCGCCAGCAGTGCAGGGCTTGGCGACTATGGCTACACCTTC	once	TRBV10-2	NA	TRBJ1-2
CASRRTRYNEQFF	TGTGCCAGCAGGCGGACTAGATACAATGAGCAGTTCTTC	NA	TRBV12-3/TRBV12-4	TRBD2	TRBJ2-1
CASSLALDRENSPLHF	TGCGCCAGCAGCTTGGCCCTGGACAGGGAGAATTCACCCCTCCACTTT	NA	TRBV5-1	TRBD1	TRBJ1-6
CASSYFVGEANTEAFF	TGTGCCAGCAGTTATTTCGTCGGGGAGGCTAACACTGAAGCTTTCTTT	NA	TRBV6-5	NA	TRBJ1-1
CASSQSLNTGELFF	TGTGCCAGCAGCCAGAGTCTGAACACCGGGGAGCTGTTTTTT	NA	TRBV14	NA	TRBJ2-2
CASSVSAGTGGYEQFF	TGTGCCAGCAGCGTTTCCGCCGGGACAGGGGGCTATGAGCAGTTCTTC	NA	TRBV9	TRBD1	TRBJ2-1
CASSFSGGATDTQYF	TGTGCCAGCAGCTTTAGCGGGGGGGCCACAGATACGCAGTATTTT	NA	TRBV6-2/TRBV6-3	TRBD2	TRBJ2-3
CASSTRQGASRTGELFF	TGTGCCAGCAGCACGCGACAGGGGGCCAGCAGGACCGGGGAGCTGTTTTTT	NA	TRBV11-3	TRBD1	TRBJ2-2
CSVLQGEVEQFF	TGCAGCGTGCTGCAGGGGGAGGTTGAGCAGTTCTTC	NA	TRBV29-1	NA	TRBJ2-1
CASSFGRGQPQHF	TGTGCCAGCAGCTTCGGAAGGGGTCAGCCCCAGCATTTT	NA	TRBV5-6	NA	TRBJ1-5
CASSRTRTGGNTIYF	TGCGCCAGCAGCCGTACCCGGACAGGGGGAAACACCATATATTTT	NA	TRBV4-1	TRBD1	TRBJ1-3
CASGLPWTGKEVNTEAFF	TGTGCTAGTGGTTTGCCTTGGACAGGGAAAGAGGTGAACACTGAAGCTTTCTTT	once	TRBV12-5	TRBD1	TRBJ1-1
CASSFVSEGAGTEAFF	TGTGCCAGCAGTTTTGTTTCGGAGGGGGCTGGTACTGAAGCTTTCTTT	NA	TRBV28	TRBD1	TRBJ1-1
CATSRGVPGNTGELFF	TGTGCCACCAGCAGAGGGGTACCAGGTAACACCGGGGAGCTGTTTTTT	NA	TRBV15	NA	TRBJ2-2
CASSPPGLSNTGELFF	TGTGCCAGCAGTCCACCGGGACTATCGAACACCGGGGAGCTGTTTTTT	NA	TRBV7-9	TRBD2	TRBJ2-2
CASSLSWGGGIHEQFF	TGTGCCAGCAGTTTATCGTGGGGAGGGGGTATCCATGAGCAGTTCTTC	NA	TRBV27	NA	TRBJ2-1
CASSPPTGIVSPLHF	TGTGCCAGCAGCCCGCCCACAGGGATCGTTTCACCCCTCCACTTT	NA	TRBV28	NA	TRBJ1-6
CASSLAPSGELFF	TGTGCCAGCAGCTTAGCCCCTAGCGGGGAGCTGTTCTTC	NA	TRBV11-3	TRBD2	TRBJ2-1
CASRGTGRRDTQYF	TGTGCCAGCAGGGGGACAGGGCGGCGAGATACGCAGTATTTT	NA	TRBV27	TRBD1	TRBJ2-3
CATLLGAGVRDTQYF	TGTGCCACCCTGTTGGGAGCGGGGGTTAGGGATACGCAGTATTTT	NA	TRBV2	TRBD2	TRBJ2-3
CASSLAEVAGGPALGELFF	TGCGCCAGCAGCTTGGCCGAGGTAGCGGGGGGGCCCGCACTCGGGGAGCTGTTTTTT	once	TRBV5-1	TRBD2	TRBJ2-2
CASTTGLAVTDTQYF	TGTGCCAGTACCACAGGACTAGCGGTCACAGATACGCAGTATTTT	few	TRBV19	TRBD2	TRBJ2-3
CASTTGTARKTQYF	TGTGCCAGCACCACGGGGACAGCCAGAAAGACCCAGTACTTC	NA	TRBV6-5	TRBD1	TRBJ2-5
CSVGTRQSDTQYF	TGCAGCGTCGGGACTAGGCAGTCAGATACGCAGTATTTT	NA	TRBV29-1	TRBD2	TRBJ2-3
CASSQVIQGNGYTF	TGCGCCAGCAGCCAAGTGATACAGGGGAACGGCTACACCTTC	NA	TRBV4-1	TRBD1	TRBJ1-2
CASSVGGSTEAFF	TGTGCCAGCAGCGTGGGGGGTAGCACTGAAGCTTTCTTT	NA	TRBV9	NA	TRBJ1-1
CASSLPRGEYPGELFF	TGTGCCAGCAGCTTACCCCGGGGGGAATACCCCGGGGAGCTGTTTTTT	NA	TRBV7-9	TRBD2	TRBJ2-2
CASSLAAGETQYF	TGTGCCAGCAGCTTGGCGGCAGGGGAGACCCAGTACTTC	once	TRBV5-4	NA	TRBJ2-5
CASSLGGGSTEAFF	TGTGCCAGCAGCCTTGGGGGGGGAAGCACTGAAGCTTTCTTT	NA	TRBV11-2	NA	TRBJ1-1
CASSPVIGTGTSSGANVLTF	TGTGCCAGCTCACCAGTGATCGGGACAGGGACTTCCTCTGGGGCCAACGTCCTGACTTTC	once	TRBV18	TRBD1	TRBJ2-6
CASSIDPGARYGYTF	TGTGCCAGTAGTATAGATCCAGGGGCCAGGTATGGCTACACCTTC	NA	TRBV19	NA	TRBJ1-2